This entry features one TCR beta chain sequence. The data belong to a study of blood T cell repertoires in COVID-19. The germline CDR1 and CDR2 sequences are SGHVS and FNYEAQ. V lost 0 bases, J lost 5 bases, and 7 bases stayed unmatched. This CDR3 is built from 16 residues. In the study's own analysis: Cell counts per sample came from amplifying reference gene primers. The repertoire was sequenced with immunoSEQ multiplex PCR; TCRdb's copy has only in-frame clones and lacks some. D and trimming were read from the DNA, whereas the V and J calls and clone size are those reported in that table. The sample contains hundreds of thousands of clones, approximately 85% of which appear only once.

This sequence joins TRBV7-6 and TRBJ2-5, with 9 bases that match TRBD1. The sequence derives from a woman in her seventies with acute or convalescent COVID-19. Sequencing was carried out using peripheral blood. The CDR3, as DNA: TGTGCCAGCAGCTTAGCGACAGGGGGTCAGATGGAGACCCAGTACTTC. Amino acids: CASSLATGGQMETQYF.